The source of this T cell receptor beta chain is a study of graft-versus-host responses after intestinal transplantation. Study details: Isolated intestinal, liver-intestinal, or multivisceral transplants were what recipients had. All recipients were given anti-thymocyte globulin induction, and tacrolimus and steroids were then administered for around three years. The study, taken as a whole, reports: Graft-donor T cell macrochimerism in patients accompanied high graft-versus-host to host-versus-graft clonal ratios in allografts.

Profiling relied on immunoSEQ multiplex PCR, and the TCRdb table lists in-frame clones only, not all of them. The data show about 86,000 clones, about 87% seen once. V shed 0 bases and J 4 bases; nucleotides not matched to a gene: 8. The CDR3 covers 18 residues. Germline V gives CDR1 SGHTA, CDR2 FQGTGA. About this clone: Its antigen remains unidentified.

The clonotype was recovered from a human donor who was the organ donor for an intestinal transplant. The rearrangement links TRBV7-3 to TRBJ2-3; 12 nucleotides align to TRBD2. Specimen: unstimulated CD4+ T cells sorted from spleen or lymph node cells, collected before transplant. The CDR3 spells CASSLTGASGGAADTQYF. The DNA of the CDR3 is TGTGCCAGCAGCTTAACCGGGGCTAGCGGGGGGGCGGCAGATACGCAGTATTTT.